Following are 25 T cell receptor beta chains from one sample sequenced in a study of OX40 agonist ivuxolimab in advanced cancers. Clones were read by immunoSEQ multiplex PCR, and TCRdb kept only the in-frame ones, dropping some. The sample yields about 73,000 clones, about 92% seen once. This material consisted of CD4+ or CD8+ T cells sorted from blood, taken in a trial of the OX40 agonist ivuxolimab. The receptors come from an adult with an advanced solid tumor such as melanoma, head and neck, liver or kidney cancer.

This clone was found a few times. The gene calls are TRBV2 and TRBJ2-3; D perhaps matches TRBD2 (7 bases). Between the trimmed V and J ends, which lost 6 bases and 4 bases, there was a span of 14 bases. Germline loops: CDR1 SNHLY, CDR2 FYNNEI. This CDR3 spans 14 amino acids. The DNA of the CDR3 is TGTGCCAGCAGACAGGGAGGGACCCCAGATACGCAGTATTTT. Translating it yields CASRQGGTPDTQYF.

This clone has just a few counts. The V and J genes are TRBV5-1 and TRBJ1-2, with 8 bases lining up with TRBD1. Trimming at V came to 1 base and at J to 7 bases, leaving 12 bases not matched to a gene. Germline V gives CDR1 SGHRS, CDR2 YFSETQ. This CDR3 is built from 16 residues. CDR3 in DNA: TGCGCCAGCAGCTTGTTGGTTGGGCAGGGGGCTTCTGGCTACACCTTC. It specifies CASSLLVGQGASGYTF.

The V call is TRBV11-2, the J call TRBJ2-7; 10 nucleotides agree with TRBD2. The V and J ends lost 4 bases and 2 bases, in that order; junction bases with no gene match: 5. The germline V gene encodes CDR1 SGHAT and CDR2 FQNNGV. CDR3 length equals 15 residues. The CDR3 loop is CASSSLAGVTYEQYF. In DNA, the CDR3 is TGTGCCAGCAGCTCCCTAGCGGGGGTTACCTACGAGCAGTACTTC.

The chain uses TRBV9 and TRBJ2-1, with D maybe TRBD2 (6 bases). V was trimmed by 0 bases and J by 10 bases, leaving 11 bases between them. Germline lookup yields CDR1 SGDLS and CDR2 YYNGEE. CDR3 length: 13 residues. The chain's CDR3 is CASSVALAAEQFF. The CDR3 DNA sequence: TGTGCCAGCAGCGTAGCTTTAGCGGCCGAGCAGTTCTTC.

The chain employs TRBV11-2 and TRBJ1-2; 7 bases agree with TRBD1. The trim removed 5 bases at V and 8 bases at J, leaving 11 bases unmatched. The CDR3 length is 14 residues. CDR1 and CDR2 (germline): SGHAT, FQNNGV. CDR3 nucleotides: TGTGCCAGCAGCACCCACAAGGGGGCAAACGGCTACACCTTC. This codes for CASSTHKGANGYTF.

This chain connects TRBV4-1 to TRBJ2-7; D may match TRBD1 or TRBD2 (5 bases each). CDR3 length: 12 amino acids. The V gene lost 4 bases and the J gene lost 6 bases, with 10 bases spanning the gap. CDR1 MGHRA and CDR2 YSYEKL come from the germline V gene. As DNA, the CDR3 is TGCGCCAGCAGCCCTGGGACGAGCGAGCAGTACTTC. Amino acids: CASSPGTSEQYF.

The rearrangement uses TRBV5-1 and TRBJ1-3; D ambiguous. This CDR3 region has 15 residues. From germline, CDR1 is SGHRS and CDR2 YFSETQ. Trimming cost V 0 bases and J 0 bases, with 7 bases left between them. The CDR3, as DNA: TGCGCCAGCAGCTTGGACGGATCCTCTGGAAACACCATATATTTT. Translation gives CASSLDGSSGNTIYF.

The J gene is TRBJ2-1, the V gene TRBV7-9; D ambiguous. The CDR3 is 16 amino acids. CDR1 and CDR2 (germline): SEHNR, FQNEAQ (reference sequence). V lost 0 bases and J lost 0, with 9 bases in between. The CDR3 DNA follows: TGTGCCAGCAGCTTAGCTAGCCAGAGCTCCTACAATGAGCAGTTCTTC. Translated: CASSLASQSSYNEQFF.

The genes are TRBV29-1 and TRBJ2-7, with 10 positions matching TRBD2. The CDR3 runs to 13 residues. Germline CDR1 is SQVTM and CDR2 is ANQGSEA. Trimming cost V 4 bases and J 7 bases; bases outside gene matches: 7. The CDR3, as DNA: TGCAGCGTTGTAGCTAGCGGGGGAGGAGAGCAGTACTTC. Translating gives CSVVASGGGEQYF.

The rearrangement uses TRBV5-1 and TRBJ2-1, with D possibly matching TRBD1 (6 bases). The CDR3 has 17 residues. Trimming removed 2 bases at V and 0 bases at J, with 15 bases between. CDR1 is SGHRS, CDR2 YFSETQ, per germline. CDR3 nucleotide sequence: TGCGCCAGCAGCTTTCGGACAGTCCGGAGCTCCTACAATGAGCAGTTCTTC. Protein: CASSFRTVRSSYNEQFF.

Points on this clone: Additional DNA sequences in this sample encode the identical CDR3. The V gene is TRBV6-6, the J gene TRBJ2-7, with 8 bases fitting TRBD2. This CDR3 is built from 15 residues. The germline CDR1 and CDR2 sequences are MNHNY and SVGAGI (reference sequence). V shed 0 bases and J 4 bases; nucleotides not matched to a gene: 5. The CDR3 loop is CASSYSSGGAYEQYF. CDR3 coding DNA: TGTGCCAGCAGTTACTCATCGGGGGGGGCATACGAGCAGTACTTC.

The chain carries TRBV5-1 and TRBJ2-7; D unclear. CDR3 length equals 12 residues. V was shortened by 4 bases and J by 3 bases, with 8 bases between the two germline ends. Germline V gene lookup returns CDR1 SGHRS and CDR2 YFSETQ. In nucleotides, the CDR3 is TGCGCCAGCAGCGGTGGGGACTACGAGCAGTACTTC. Translation gives CASSGGDYEQYF.

This rearrangement joins TRBV6-1 to TRBJ2-3; either TRBD1 or TRBD2 may fit D (5 bases each). Trimming cost V 4 bases and J 5 bases, with 25 bases left between them. CDR1 is MNHNS and CDR2 is SASEGT in the germline V gene. The CDR3 totals 18 residues. The CDR3 loop reads CASSGIEGPHPFGDTQYF. As DNA, the CDR3 is TGTGCCAGCAGTGGGATTGAGGGGCCTCACCCGTTTGGAGATACGCAGTATTTT.

The genes are TRBV19 and TRBJ1-1; D gene ambiguous. Looked up from germline, CDR1 is LNHDA and CDR2 is SQIVND (reference sequence). V gave up 3 bases and J gave up 3 bases, with 11 bases separating them. This CDR3 is built from 14 residues. DNA of the CDR3: TGTGCCAGTAGTATGGCAGGACCCTACACTGAAGCTTTCTTT. The encoded protein is CASSMAGPYTEAFF.

The chain couples TRBV11-3 to TRBJ2-7; 7 bases match TRBD2. From germline, CDR1 is SGHNT and CDR2 YENEEA. This CDR3 comprises 14 residues. With V trimmed by 5 bases and J by 1 base, 5 bases remained unmatched. The CDR3 sequence is CASSPRGLSYEQYF. CDR3 sequence (DNA): TGTGCCAGCAGCCCGCGGGGGTTGTCCTACGAGCAGTACTTC.

With respect to this clone: The CDR3 does not end in the conserved phenylalanine or tryptophan, so this is likely a read error. The V and J genes are TRBV4-1 and TRBJ2-7; D is ambiguous. CDR1 MGHRA and CDR2 YSYEKL come from the germline V gene. V lost 1 base and J 3 bases, leaving 10 bases between the germline ends. This CDR3 contains 14 residues. CDR3 residues: CASSQGSWSYEQYL. DNA for the CDR3: TGCGCCAGCAGCCAAGGATCGTGGAGCTACGAGCAGTACCTC.

Written as DNA, the CDR3 is TGTGCCAGCAGCTTCATCCTAGCGGGGTCGTTACAAGAGACCCAGTACTTC. It encodes CASSFILAGSLQETQYF. The chain combines TRBV7-2 with TRBJ2-5, with TRBD2 matching over 9 bases. Germline V CDR1 and CDR2: SGHTA, FQGNSA. Trimming removed 3 bases from V and 2 bases from J; junction bases left unmatched: 10. The length of the CDR3 is 17 residues.

The rearrangement links TRBV19 to TRBJ2-3; TRBD2 matches 7 bases. The V segment lost 5 bases and the J segment 0 bases; nucleotides outside the gene matches: 5. The CDR3 runs 15 residues. From germline, CDR1 is LNHDA and CDR2 SQIVND (reference sequence). In DNA, the CDR3 is TGTGCCAGTAGTCCAGCGGGGCTTAGCACAGATACGCAGTATTTT. This codes for CASSPAGLSTDTQYF.

CDR3 coding DNA: TGTGCCAGCAGCTCCACAGGGGAAAACACCATATATTTT. Amino acids: CASSSTGENTIYF. V usage is TRBV5-6 and J usage is TRBJ1-3; TRBD1 agrees at 7 bases. Germline assignment: CDR1 SGHDT and CDR2 YYEEEE. The CDR3 has 13 residues. With V trimmed by 3 bases and J by 6 bases, 3 bases remained unmatched.

This chain joins TRBV5-1 and TRBJ2-3, with 13 bases identical to TRBD2. This CDR3 is built from 18 residues. The junction had 15 bases not matched to a gene; V was cut back by 4 bases and J by 7 bases. Germline V gives CDR1 SGHRS, CDR2 YFSETQ. The CDR3 protein is CASSDPTSGGALGYTQYF. CDR3 DNA: TGCGCCAGCAGCGATCCCACTAGCGGGGGGGCCCTCGGGTATACGCAGTATTTT.

This chain uses TRBV14 with TRBJ2-1, with 7 bases identical to TRBD2. J was trimmed by 10 bases and V by 4 bases; bases with no gene match: 7. CDR3 length equals 13 residues. Germline values: CDR1 SGHDN, CDR2 FVKESK. CDR3 residues: CASSPGPSGEQFF. CDR3 nucleotides: TGTGCCAGCAGCCCGGGGCCTAGCGGAGAGCAGTTCTTC.

The chain is built from TRBV11-2 and TRBJ2-7; 7 positions agree with TRBD1. Germline trimming cut 5 bases from V and 0 bases from J; bases unmatched to any gene: 4. There are 14 residues in the CDR3. The germline V gene has CDR1 SGHAT and CDR2 FQNNGV. The chain's CDR3 is CASSGGQDSYEQYF. DNA of the CDR3: TGTGCCAGCAGCGGAGGACAGGACTCCTACGAGCAGTACTTC.

J is TRBJ2-2 and V is TRBV15; D ambiguous. V was shortened by 0 bases and J by 4 bases, with 9 bases between the two germline ends. Germline V lookup: CDR1 LNHNV, CDR2 YYDKDF (reference sequence). The CDR3 covers 15 residues. CDR3 residues: CATSRDDPSTGELFF. CDR3 in DNA: TGTGCCACCAGCAGAGACGACCCATCCACCGGGGAGCTGTTTTTT.

This chain links TRBV11-2 with TRBJ2-2; D is unclear. CDR3 length: 12 amino acids. The germline V gene encodes CDR1 SGHAT and CDR2 FQNNGV. V was cut by 5 bases and J by 5 bases, with 6 bases left in between. CDR3 nucleotide sequence: TGTGCCAGCAGCCCGTGGACCGGGGAGCTGTTTTTT. It yields the protein CASSPWTGELFF.

This rearrangement joins TRBV7-6 to TRBJ2-1, with D unresolved. Germline V gene lookup returns CDR1 SGHVS and CDR2 FNYEAQ. The ends were cut back, 1 base at V and 3 bases at J, with 22 bases in the middle. The CDR3 is 19 residues long. The CDR3 sequence: CASSLGHKASGPLYNEQFF. DNA of the CDR3: TGTGCCAGCAGCTTAGGACACAAGGCGTCCGGCCCCCTCTACAATGAGCAGTTCTTC. The variable domain in full, completed from reference TRBV7-6 and TRBJ2-1, reads GAGVSQSPRYKVTKRGQDVALRCDPISGHVSLYWYRQALGQGPEFLTYFNYEAQQDKSGLPNDRFSAERPEGSISTLTIQRTEQRDSAMYRCASSLGHKASGPLYNEQFFGPGTRLTVL.